This section outlines one T cell receptor (beta chain) sequence together with its context. CDR1 SGHRS and CDR2 YFSETQ come from the germline V gene. The CDR3 consists of 15 residues. V dropped 1 base and J dropped 5 bases, with 13 bases sitting between them. Only in-frame clones appear in the TCRdb table, and some are missing; sequencing was by immunoSEQ multiplex PCR. The sample yields approximately 44,000 clones, around three quarters seen once. These data originate in a study of PD-1 blockade in classical Hodgkin lymphoma. No patient escaped relapse after autologous stem cell transplantation, and brentuximab vedotin exposure varied.

The V call is TRBV5-1, the J call TRBJ2-1; the D gene is possibly TRBD1 (5 bases). The sequences come from peripheral blood mononuclear cells (PBMCs), collected at baseline. The clonotype originates from a human donor with classical Hodgkin lymphoma. In nucleotides, the CDR3 is TGCGCCAGCAGCTTGTACAGCGTCAGGGACAATGAGCAGTTCTTC. Translating it yields CASSLYSVRDNEQFF.